This T cell receptor beta chain was captured in a study of shared clonotypes between healthy human individuals. Study-wide points: Sharing of clonotypes among donors was expected to vary with sequencing depth. Exclusively blood specimens were collected; tissue repertoires likely differ.

Sequencing was at deep level. Original processing notes: ImmunoSEQ output lacked quality scores and full-length reads, limiting matched filtering. The table came from immunoSEQ multiplex PCR; TCRdb's copy has only in-frame clones and leaves some out. V, J and clone size were drawn from that table, and D and trimming were deduced from the DNA. This sample carries just over 2,000,000 clones, over 85% of them seen once, and the ten largest clones take 0.1% to 0.15%. As to this clone: Its specificity is unknown.

Germline CDR1 is GTSNPN and CDR2 is SVGIG (reference sequence). There are 13 residues in the CDR3. The chain links TRBV30 to TRBJ2-1; D is possibly TRBD2 (6 bases). The TCR originated in a man aged 18 to 35 in good health. The sample comprised naive CD4+ T cells sorted from blood. Subset given: CD45RA+ positively selected. The CDR3, as DNA: TGTGTCGGGGCCGCCGGGGGAAGCATCCGGCAGTTCTTC. Residues: CVGAAGGSIRQFF. The entire variable domain, with the rest obtained from reference TRBV30 and TRBJ2-1, is as follows: SQTIHQWPATLVQPVGSPLSLECTVEGTSNPNLYWYRQAAGRGLQLLFYSVGIGQISSEVPQNLSASRPQDRQFILSSKKLLLSDSGFYLCVGAAGGSIRQFFGPGTRLTVL.